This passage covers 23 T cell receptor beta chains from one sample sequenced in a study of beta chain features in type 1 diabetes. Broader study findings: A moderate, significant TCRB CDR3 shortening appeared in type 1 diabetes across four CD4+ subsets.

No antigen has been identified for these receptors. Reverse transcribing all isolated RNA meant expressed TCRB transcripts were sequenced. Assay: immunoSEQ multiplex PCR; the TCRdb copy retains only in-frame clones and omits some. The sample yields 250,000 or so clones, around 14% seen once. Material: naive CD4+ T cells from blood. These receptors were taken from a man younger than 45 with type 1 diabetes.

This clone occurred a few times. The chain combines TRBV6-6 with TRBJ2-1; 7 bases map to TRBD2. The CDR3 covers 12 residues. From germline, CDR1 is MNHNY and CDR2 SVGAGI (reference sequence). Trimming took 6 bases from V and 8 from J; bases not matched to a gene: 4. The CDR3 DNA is TGTGCCAGCAGCCCTGGGGGGGATGAGCAGTTCTTC. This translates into CASSPGGDEQFF.

The CDR3: CASSSPDKHYQPQHF. DNA for the CDR3: TGTGCCAGTAGTTCTCCGGACAAGCATTATCAGCCCCAGCATTTT. This chain joins TRBV19 and TRBJ1-5, with D possibly being TRBD1 (5 bases). The germline V gene has CDR1 LNHDA and CDR2 SQIVND (reference sequence). The CDR3 length is 15 residues. V lost 5 bases to trimming and J lost 5 bases, with 16 bases between them.

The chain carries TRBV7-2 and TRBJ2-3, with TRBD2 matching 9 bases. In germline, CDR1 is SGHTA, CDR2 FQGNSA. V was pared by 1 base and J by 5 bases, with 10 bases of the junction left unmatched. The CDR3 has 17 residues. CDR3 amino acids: CASSLVSSGSGRDTQYF. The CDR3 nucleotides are TGTGCCAGCAGCTTAGTTAGTAGCGGGAGCGGTAGAGATACGCAGTATTTT.

The CDR3 nucleotides are TGTGCCAGCAGCCAACCTCCCGGGACAGGGAATGAGACCCAGTACTTC. It yields the protein CASSQPPGTGNETQYF. The genes are TRBV14 and TRBJ2-5; 9 bases line up with TRBD1. Germline-derived CDR1 and CDR2 are SGHDN and FVKESK. The ends lost 2 bases at V and 5 bases at J; junction bases unmatched: 9. This CDR3 is built from 16 residues. The whole variable domain, filled in from reference TRBV14 and TRBJ2-5, reads EAGVTQFPSHSVIEKGQTVTLRCDPISGHDNLYWYRRVMGKEIKFLLHFVKESKQDESGMPNNRFLAERTGGTYSTLKVQPAELEDSGVYFCASSQPPGTGNETQYFGPGTRLLVL.

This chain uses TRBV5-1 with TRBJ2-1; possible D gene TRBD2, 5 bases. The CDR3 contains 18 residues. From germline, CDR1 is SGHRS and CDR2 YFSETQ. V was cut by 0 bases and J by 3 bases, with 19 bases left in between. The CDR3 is CASSLAGLADAFYNEQFF. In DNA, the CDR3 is TGCGCCAGCAGCTTGGCTGGGCTAGCCGATGCTTTCTACAATGAGCAGTTCTTC. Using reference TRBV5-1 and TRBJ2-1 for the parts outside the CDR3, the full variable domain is KAGVTQTPRYLIKTRGQQVTLSCSPISGHRSVSWYQQTPGQGLQFLFEYFSETQRNKGNFPGRFSGRQFSNSRSEMNVSTLELGDSALYLCASSLAGLADAFYNEQFFGPGTRLTVL.

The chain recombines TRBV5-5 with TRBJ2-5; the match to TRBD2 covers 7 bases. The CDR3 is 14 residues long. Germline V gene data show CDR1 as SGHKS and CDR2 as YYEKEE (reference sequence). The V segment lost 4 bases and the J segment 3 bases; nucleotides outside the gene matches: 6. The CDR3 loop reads CASSQTSPKETQYF. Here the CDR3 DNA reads TGTGCCAGCAGCCAGACTAGCCCAAAAGAGACCCAGTACTTC.

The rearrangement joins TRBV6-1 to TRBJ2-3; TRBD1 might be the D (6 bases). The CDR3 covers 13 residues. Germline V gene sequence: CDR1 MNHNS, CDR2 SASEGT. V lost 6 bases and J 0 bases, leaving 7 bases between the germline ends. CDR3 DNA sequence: TGTGCCAGCAGGACAGGAAGCACAGATACGCAGTATTTT. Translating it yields CASRTGSTDTQYF.

The CDR3 region has the DNA TGCGCCAGCAGCGCGGGACAGGGGAATACGCAGTATTTT. Its protein product is CASSAGQGNTQYF. The genes are TRBV5-1 and TRBJ2-3; 10 bases fit TRBD1. Germline loops: CDR1 SGHRS, CDR2 YFSETQ. The CDR3 runs 13 residues. Germline trimming cut 4 bases from V and 7 bases from J; bases unmatched to any gene: 3.

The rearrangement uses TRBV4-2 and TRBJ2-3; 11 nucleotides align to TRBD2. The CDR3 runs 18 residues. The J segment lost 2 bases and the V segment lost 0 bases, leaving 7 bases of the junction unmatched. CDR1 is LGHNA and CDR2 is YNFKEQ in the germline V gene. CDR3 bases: TGTGCCAGCAGCCAAGAACCCCCTAGCGGGGGGCACACAGATACGCAGTATTTT. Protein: CASSQEPPSGGHTDTQYF.

CDR3 loop: CASSLGRTEAFF. The DNA of the CDR3 is TGTGCCAGCAGCTTGGGGCGGACTGAAGCTTTCTTT. This chain links TRBV5-6 with TRBJ1-1; D not certain. The germline gives CDR1 SGHDT, CDR2 YYEEEE. V was cut by 0 bases and J by 5 bases, with 5 bases left in between. CDR3 size: 12 residues.

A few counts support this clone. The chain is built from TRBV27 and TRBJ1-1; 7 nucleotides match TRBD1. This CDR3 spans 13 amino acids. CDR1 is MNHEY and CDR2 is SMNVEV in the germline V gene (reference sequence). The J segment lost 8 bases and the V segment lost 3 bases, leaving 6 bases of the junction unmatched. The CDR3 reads CASSLREDREAFF. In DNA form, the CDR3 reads TGTGCCAGCAGTTTGAGGGAGGACAGGGAAGCTTTCTTT.

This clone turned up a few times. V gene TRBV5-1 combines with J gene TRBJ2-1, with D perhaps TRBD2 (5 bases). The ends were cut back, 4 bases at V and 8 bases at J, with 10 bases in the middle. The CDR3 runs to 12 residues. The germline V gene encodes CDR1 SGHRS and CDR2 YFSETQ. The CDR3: CASSQLGHEQFF. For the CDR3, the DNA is TGCGCCAGCAGCCAACTAGGGCATGAGCAGTTCTTC.

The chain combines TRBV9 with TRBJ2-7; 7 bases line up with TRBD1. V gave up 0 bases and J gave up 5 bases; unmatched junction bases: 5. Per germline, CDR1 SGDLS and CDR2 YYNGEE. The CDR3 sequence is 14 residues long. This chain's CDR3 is CASSVAGTADEQYF. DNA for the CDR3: TGTGCCAGCAGCGTAGCCGGGACAGCAGACGAGCAGTACTTC.

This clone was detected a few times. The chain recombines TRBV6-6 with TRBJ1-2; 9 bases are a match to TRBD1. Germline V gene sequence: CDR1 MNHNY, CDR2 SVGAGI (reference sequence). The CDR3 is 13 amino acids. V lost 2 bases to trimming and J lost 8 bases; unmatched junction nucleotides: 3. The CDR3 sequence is CASSYQGQGGYTF. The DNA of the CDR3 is TGTGCCAGCAGTTACCAGGGACAGGGCGGCTACACCTTC.

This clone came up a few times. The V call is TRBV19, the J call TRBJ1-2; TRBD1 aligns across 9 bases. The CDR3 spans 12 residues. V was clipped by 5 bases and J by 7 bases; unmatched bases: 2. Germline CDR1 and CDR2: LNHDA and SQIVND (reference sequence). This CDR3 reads CASSLDRGGYTF. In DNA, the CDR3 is TGTGCCAGTAGTTTGGACAGGGGTGGCTACACCTTC.

The CDR3 sequence is CAWQVQIVNTEAFF. The CDR3 nucleotides are TGTGCCTGGCAAGTACAGATAGTCAACACTGAAGCTTTCTTT. The J gene is TRBJ1-1, the V gene TRBV30, with no clear D. V shed 5 bases and J shed 2 bases, with 15 bases lying between them. Germline CDR1 and CDR2: GTSNPN and SVGIG (reference sequence). The length of the CDR3 is 14 residues. Full variable domain (remainder filled in from reference TRBV30 and TRBJ1-1): SQTIHQWPATLVQPVGSPLSLECTVEGTSNPNLYWYRQAAGRGLQLLFYSVGIGQISSEVPQNLSASRPQDRQFILSSKKLLLSDSGFYLCAWQVQIVNTEAFFGQGTRLTVV.

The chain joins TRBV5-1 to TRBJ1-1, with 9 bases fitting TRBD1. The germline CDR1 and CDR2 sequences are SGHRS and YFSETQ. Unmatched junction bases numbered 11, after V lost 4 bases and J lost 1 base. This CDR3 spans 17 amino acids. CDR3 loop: CASSPQGASGENTEAFF. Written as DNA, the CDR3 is TGCGCCAGCAGCCCACAGGGGGCGAGTGGGGAGAACACTGAAGCTTTCTTT.

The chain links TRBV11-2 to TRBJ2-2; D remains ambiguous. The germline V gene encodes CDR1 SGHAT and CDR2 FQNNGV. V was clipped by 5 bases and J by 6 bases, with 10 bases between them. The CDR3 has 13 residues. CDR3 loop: CASSATRAGELFF. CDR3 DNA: TGTGCCAGCAGCGCCACTCGCGCCGGGGAGCTGTTTTTT. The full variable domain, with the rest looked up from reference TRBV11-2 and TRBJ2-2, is EAGVAQSPRYKIIEKRQSVAFWCNPISGHATLYWYQQILGQGPKLLIQFQNNGVVDDSQLPKDRFSAERLKGVDSTLKIQPAKLEDSAVYLCASSATRAGELFFGEGSRLTVL.

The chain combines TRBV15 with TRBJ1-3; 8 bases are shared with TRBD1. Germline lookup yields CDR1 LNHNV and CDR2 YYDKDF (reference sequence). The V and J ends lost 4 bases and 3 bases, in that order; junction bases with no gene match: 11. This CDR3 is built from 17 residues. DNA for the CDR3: TGTGCCACCAGCATTATAGCCAGGGGGCCGGTTGGAAACACCATATATTTT. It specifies CATSIIARGPVGNTIYF. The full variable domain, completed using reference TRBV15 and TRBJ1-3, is DAMVIQNPRYQVTQFGKPVTLSCSQTLNHNVMYWYQQKSSQAPKLLFHYYDKDFNNEADTPDNFQSRRPNTSFCFLDIRSPGLGDTAMYLCATSIIARGPVGNTIYFGEGSWLTVV.

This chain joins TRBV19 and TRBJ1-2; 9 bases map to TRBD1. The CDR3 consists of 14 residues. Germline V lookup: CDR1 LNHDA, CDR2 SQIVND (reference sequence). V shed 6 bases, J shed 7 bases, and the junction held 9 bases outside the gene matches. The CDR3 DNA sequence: TGTGCCAGTAGCACGGACAGGGGACCAGGTGGCTACACCTTC. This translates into CASSTDRGPGGYTF.

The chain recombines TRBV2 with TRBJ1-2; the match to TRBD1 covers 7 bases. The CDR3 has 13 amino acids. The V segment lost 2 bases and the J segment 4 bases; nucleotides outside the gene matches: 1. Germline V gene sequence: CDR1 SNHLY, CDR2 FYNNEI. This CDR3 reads CASSENRGYGYTF. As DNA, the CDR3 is TGTGCCAGCAGTGAAAACAGGGGCTATGGCTACACCTTC.

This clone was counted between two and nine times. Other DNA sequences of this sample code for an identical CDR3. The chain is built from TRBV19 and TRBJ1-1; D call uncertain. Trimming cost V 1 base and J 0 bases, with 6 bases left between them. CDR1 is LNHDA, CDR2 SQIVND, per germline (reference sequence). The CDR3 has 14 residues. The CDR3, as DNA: TGTGCCAGTAGTATAGGCCAGTTGAACACTGAAGCTTTCTTT. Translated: CASSIGQLNTEAFF.

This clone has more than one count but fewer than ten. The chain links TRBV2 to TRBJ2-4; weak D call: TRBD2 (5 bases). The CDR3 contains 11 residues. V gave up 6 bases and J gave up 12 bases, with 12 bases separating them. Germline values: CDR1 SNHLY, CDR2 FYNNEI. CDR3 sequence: CASREKAGQYF. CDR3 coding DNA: TGTGCCAGCAGAGAGAAGGCGGGTCAGTACTTC.